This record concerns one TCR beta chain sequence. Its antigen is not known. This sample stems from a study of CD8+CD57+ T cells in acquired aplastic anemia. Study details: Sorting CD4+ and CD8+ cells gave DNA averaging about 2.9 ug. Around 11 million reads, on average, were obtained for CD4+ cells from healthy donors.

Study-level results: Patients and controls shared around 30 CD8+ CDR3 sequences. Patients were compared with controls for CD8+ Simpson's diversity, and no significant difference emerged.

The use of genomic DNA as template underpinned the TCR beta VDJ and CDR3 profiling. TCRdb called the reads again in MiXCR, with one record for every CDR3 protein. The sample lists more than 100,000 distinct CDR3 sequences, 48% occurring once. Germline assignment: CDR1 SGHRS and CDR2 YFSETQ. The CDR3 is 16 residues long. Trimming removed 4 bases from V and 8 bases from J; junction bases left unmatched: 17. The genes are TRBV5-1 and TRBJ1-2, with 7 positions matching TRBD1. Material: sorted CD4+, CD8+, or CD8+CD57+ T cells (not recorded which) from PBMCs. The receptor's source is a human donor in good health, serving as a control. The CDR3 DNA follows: TGCGCCAGCAGCAGCGACAGGGACTGGCCTCGTCAGGGCTACACCTTC. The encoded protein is CASSSDRDWPRQGYTF.